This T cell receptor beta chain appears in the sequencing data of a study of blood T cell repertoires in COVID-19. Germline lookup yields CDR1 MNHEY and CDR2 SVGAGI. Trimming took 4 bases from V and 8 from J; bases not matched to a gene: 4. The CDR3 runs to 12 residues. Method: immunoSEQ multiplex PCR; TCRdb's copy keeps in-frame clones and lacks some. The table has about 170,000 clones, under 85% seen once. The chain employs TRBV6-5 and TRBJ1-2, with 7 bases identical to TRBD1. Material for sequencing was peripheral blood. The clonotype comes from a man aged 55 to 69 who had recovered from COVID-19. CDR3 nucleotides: TGTGCCAGCAGTTCCCCGGGACAGGGCTACACCTTC. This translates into CASSSPGQGYTF.